Each of the 23 T cell receptor beta chains below was sequenced from the same sample in a study of shared T cell receptors in the human thymus. Sequencing used immunoSEQ multiplex PCR; TCRdb keeps in-frame clones, though not all of them. The data hold about 660,000 clones, with over 75% observed a single time. This sample also belongs to another study, concerning human thymus T cells.

The source material was thymocytes. The receptors come from a boy under three years old with a congenital heart defect.

V is TRBV9 and J is TRBJ1-6; TRBD1 might be the D (5 bases). Germline V CDR1 and CDR2: SGDLS, YYNGEE. V was trimmed by 4 bases and J by 13 bases, leaving 12 bases between them. The length of the CDR3 is 12 residues. The CDR3 is CASSPRDSPLHF. CDR3 nucleotides: TGTGCCAGCAGCCCCAGGGACTCCCCCCTCCACTTT.

The CDR3 sequence is CASIKESGGPPYNEQFF. CDR3 nucleotides: TGCGCCAGCATCAAGGAGAGCGGGGGGCCCCCTTACAATGAGCAGTTCTTC. The V gene is TRBV5-1, the J gene TRBJ2-1, with 9 nucleotides matching TRBD2. CDR3 size: 17 residues. With 6 bases clipped from V and 4 bases from J, the junction kept 14 bases outside the gene matches. Germline assignment: CDR1 SGHRS and CDR2 YFSETQ. Drawing the rest from reference TRBV5-1 and TRBJ2-1, the complete variable domain is KAGVTQTPRYLIKTRGQQVTLSCSPISGHRSVSWYQQTPGQGLQFLFEYFSETQRNKGNFPGRFSGRQFSNSRSEMNVSTLELGDSALYLCASIKESGGPPYNEQFFGPGTRLTVL.

V and J are TRBV5-1 and TRBJ1-5; 7 nucleotides line up with TRBD1. This CDR3 is built from 14 residues. Germline CDR1 reads SGHRS; CDR2 reads YFSETQ. The V and J ends lost 4 bases and 3 bases, in that order; junction bases with no gene match: 4. CDR3 residues: CASSETGANQPQHF. The CDR3 region has the DNA TGCGCCAGCAGCGAAACAGGGGCCAATCAGCCCCAGCATTTT. The whole variable domain, filled in from reference TRBV5-1 and TRBJ1-5, reads KAGVTQTPRYLIKTRGQQVTLSCSPISGHRSVSWYQQTPGQGLQFLFEYFSETQRNKGNFPGRFSGRQFSNSRSEMNVSTLELGDSALYLCASSETGANQPQHFGDGTRLSIL.

The genes are TRBV12-5 and TRBJ1-2, with 7 bases aligning to TRBD1. The V and J ends lost 5 bases and 2 bases, in that order; junction bases with no gene match: 14. Germline V CDR1 and CDR2: LGHNT, FRNRAP. The CDR3 consists of 17 residues. CDR3: CASGEIGGQEDNYGYTF. DNA for the CDR3: TGTGCTAGTGGTGAAATCGGCGGACAGGAAGACAACTATGGCTACACCTTC.

The chain employs TRBV7-9 and TRBJ1-5; tentative D call: TRBD1 (5 bases). The CDR3 has 16 residues. Germline V gene data show CDR1 as SEHNR and CDR2 as FQNEAQ (reference sequence). The V end was cut by 1 base, the J end by 4 bases, with 14 bases between. CDR3: CASSLGTTGLNQPQHF. The CDR3 bases are TGTGCCAGCAGCTTAGGCACCACAGGCCTGAATCAGCCCCAGCATTTT.

This clone was recorded only once. This sequence joins TRBV5-1 and TRBJ2-7; 15 bases align to TRBD2. Germline trimming cut 7 bases from V and 2 bases from J; bases unmatched to any gene: 7. Germline CDR1 SGHRS, CDR2 YFSETQ. The CDR3 consists of 16 residues. The CDR3 DNA reads TGCGCCAGCTGCGGACTAGCGGGGGGGCGAACCTACGAGCAGTACTTC. Amino acids: CASCGLAGGRTYEQYF.

The J gene is TRBJ2-1, the V gene TRBV9; 11 positions match TRBD2. CDR1 is SGDLS, CDR2 YYNGEE, per germline. This CDR3 has 17 amino acids. V was pared by 4 bases and J by 2 bases, with 8 bases of the junction left unmatched. The CDR3 DNA reads as TGTGCCAGCAGCCCCCTGACTAGCGGGAAGACCTACAATGAGCAGTTCTTC. Protein sequence: CASSPLTSGKTYNEQFF.

The chain is built from TRBV4-2 and TRBJ1-6; 8 bases are a match to TRBD1. V was clipped by 11 bases and J by 7 bases; unmatched bases: 16. CDR1 is LGHNA, CDR2 YNFKEQ, per germline. CDR3 length: 16 amino acids. This chain's CDR3 is CAAGDRSRLDNSPLHF. The CDR3 nucleotides are TGTGCCGCTGGGGACAGGAGTCGCCTCGACAATTCACCCCTCCACTTT.

This clone appeared once. This chain links TRBV4-1 with TRBJ2-3; perhaps TRBD1 as D (6 bases). V was shortened by 4 bases and J by 2 bases, with 19 bases between the two germline ends. This CDR3 contains 17 residues. Germline CDR1 reads MGHRA; CDR2 reads YSYEKL. CDR3 nucleotide sequence: TGCGCCAGCAGCCCCTTAGTGGCAGGGGTCAACACAGATACGCAGTATTTT. Its translation is CASSPLVAGVNTDTQYF.

CDR3 in amino acids: CASSIGVLAGALYQETQYF. CDR3 bases: TGTGCCAGTAGTATAGGTGTTCTAGCGGGGGCCCTGTACCAAGAGACCCAGTACTTC. The chain carries TRBV19 and TRBJ2-5; 10 bases map to TRBD2. CDR3 length: 19 amino acids. Germline loops: CDR1 LNHDA, CDR2 SQIVND (reference sequence). V shed 1 base and J 0 bases; nucleotides not matched to a gene: 11.

The CDR3 nucleotides read TGTGCCTGGAGTAGGTGGGGGGACAATGAGCAGTTCTTC. Protein: CAWSRWGDNEQFF. This chain connects TRBV30 to TRBJ2-1; maybe TRBD2 (6 bases). CDR1 and CDR2 (germline): GTSNPN, SVGIG (reference sequence). V was trimmed by 2 bases and J by 5 bases, leaving 10 bases between them. This CDR3 has 13 amino acids.

The sample holds one count of this clone. The chain uses TRBV5-8 and TRBJ1-1; a possible D gene is TRBD1 (5 bases). V was shortened by 7 bases and J by 11 bases, with 12 bases between the two germline ends. Germline loops: CDR1 SGHTS, CDR2 YDEGEE. The CDR3 has 10 residues. CDR3 in amino acids: CASAGDLAFF. The CDR3 bases are TGTGCCAGCGCGGGGGATCTGGCTTTCTTT.

The gene calls are TRBV7-2 and TRBJ1-2; TRBD1 is a possible D gene (5 bases). V was cut by 2 bases and J by 2 bases, with 9 bases left in between. CDR1 and CDR2 (germline): SGHTA, FQGNSA. The CDR3 loop spans 14 amino acids. DNA for the CDR3: TGTGCCAGCAGCTTACGGGCAGGGAACTATGGCTACACCTTC. Translating gives CASSLRAGNYGYTF.

V is TRBV5-6 and J is TRBJ2-1; 14 bases line up with TRBD2. With 4 bases clipped from V and 14 bases from J, the junction kept 11 bases outside the gene matches. The CDR3 runs to 15 residues. From germline, CDR1 is SGHDT and CDR2 YYEEEE. The CDR3 reads CASSLMTSGRAWEFF. The CDR3 nucleotides are TGTGCCAGCAGCCTAATGACTAGCGGGAGGGCCTGGGAGTTCTTC.

The chain carries TRBV18 and TRBJ1-3; D is undetermined. The CDR3 length is 16 residues. V lost 0 bases and J lost 0, with 9 bases in between. The germline V gene encodes CDR1 KGHSH and CDR2 LQKENI. The CDR3 spells CASSPPGSFSGNTIYF. DNA for the CDR3: TGTGCCAGCTCACCACCGGGCAGCTTCTCTGGAAACACCATATATTTT. Full variable domain (rest looked up from reference TRBV18 and TRBJ1-3): NAGVMQNPRHLVRRRGQEARLRCSPMKGHSHVYWYRQLPEEGLKFMVYLQKENIIDESGMPKERFSAEFPKEGPSILRIQQVVRGDSAAYFCASSPPGSFSGNTIYFGEGSWLTVV.

This chain links TRBV27 with TRBJ2-7; TRBD2 is a possible D gene (7 bases). Trimming took off 5 bases at V and 5 bases at J, with 13 bases between the two ends. CDR3 length: 13 amino acids. Looked up from germline, CDR1 is MNHEY and CDR2 is SMNVEV (reference sequence). CDR3 DNA sequence: TGTGCCAGCAGTGGGAGGGACACCCACGAGCAGTACTTC. As protein: CASSGRDTHEQYF.

The rearrangement joins TRBV15 to TRBJ1-5; D is ambiguous. The germline CDR1 and CDR2 sequences are LNHNV and YYDKDF (reference sequence). The germline V and J ends were trimmed by 3 bases and 5 bases, with 11 bases remaining between them. The CDR3 loop spans 14 amino acids. The CDR3: CATSRHRPHQPQHF. The DNA for the CDR3 is TGTGCCACCAGCAGGCACAGACCTCATCAGCCCCAGCATTTT.

This chain uses TRBV29-1 with TRBJ1-1, with TRBD1 identical over 10 bases. The CDR3 contains 14 residues. Germline V gives CDR1 SQVTM, CDR2 ANQGSEA. V was pared by 6 bases and J by 7 bases, with 11 bases of the junction left unmatched. The CDR3 is CSVGGGTGVVEAFF. CDR3 bases: TGCAGCGTCGGGGGGGGGACAGGGGTTGTTGAAGCTTTCTTT.

This chain links TRBV5-4 with TRBJ2-5, with a possible D match to TRBD1 (5 bases). V was clipped by 5 bases and J by 5 bases, with 13 bases between them. This CDR3 comprises 13 residues. Looked up from germline, CDR1 is SGHNT and CDR2 is YYREEE (reference sequence). In nucleotides, the CDR3 is TGTGCCAGCAGACACTTCTCAGGGGAGACCCAGTACTTC. As protein: CASRHFSGETQYF. Filled out from reference TRBV5-4 and TRBJ2-5, the complete variable domain reads ETGVTQSPTHLIKTRGQQVTLRCSSQSGHNTVSWYQQALGQGPQFIFQYYREEENGRGNFPPRFSGLQFPNYSSELNVNALELDDSALYLCASRHFSGETQYFGPGTRLLVL.

The genes are TRBV14 and TRBJ2-1; 7 bases are a match to TRBD2. The CDR3 has 15 residues. Germline V gene sequence: CDR1 SGHDN, CDR2 FVKESK. Unmatched junction bases numbered 3, after V lost 4 bases and J lost 0 bases. CDR3 nucleotide sequence: TGTGCCAGCAGCCTCTTAGCGGGCTCCTACAATGAGCAGTTCTTC. Protein product: CASSLLAGSYNEQFF. Full variable domain (rest looked up from reference TRBV14 and TRBJ2-1): EAGVTQFPSHSVIEKGQTVTLRCDPISGHDNLYWYRRVMGKEIKFLLHFVKESKQDESGMPNNRFLAERTGGTYSTLKVQPAELEDSGVYFCASSLLAGSYNEQFFGPGTRLTVL.

This clone was seen just once. The chain is built from TRBV5-1 and TRBJ1-3, with 7 nucleotides matching TRBD1. Looked up from germline, CDR1 is SGHRS and CDR2 is YFSETQ. Losses at the gene ends were 4 bases for V and 0 bases for J; bases not matched to a gene: 4. CDR3 length: 15 residues. DNA for the CDR3: TGCGCCAGCAGCAAGGACAGGCGCTCTGGAAACACCATATATTTT. Translation gives CASSKDRRSGNTIYF.

A remark on this clone: One end of the junction fails to match germline, which may point to a read error. The chain uses TRBV11-2 and TRBJ1-1; D unresolved. This CDR3 is 14 amino acids long. The germline V gene has CDR1 SGHAT and CDR2 FQNNGV. The CDR3 bases are TGTGCCAGCACCTTAAGACACCAGAACACTGAAGCTTTCTTT. Translating gives CASTLRHQNTEAFF.

The CDR3 region has the DNA TGCGCCAGCAGCCAAGACCATCCAGCGTCCCCCTACAATGAGCAGTTCTTC. This encodes CASSQDHPASPYNEQFF. The chain has TRBV4-1 and TRBJ2-1; D is uncertain. The germline V and J ends were trimmed by 0 bases and 2 bases, with 14 bases remaining between them. This CDR3 is built from 17 residues. Germline V gives CDR1 MGHRA, CDR2 YSYEKL.